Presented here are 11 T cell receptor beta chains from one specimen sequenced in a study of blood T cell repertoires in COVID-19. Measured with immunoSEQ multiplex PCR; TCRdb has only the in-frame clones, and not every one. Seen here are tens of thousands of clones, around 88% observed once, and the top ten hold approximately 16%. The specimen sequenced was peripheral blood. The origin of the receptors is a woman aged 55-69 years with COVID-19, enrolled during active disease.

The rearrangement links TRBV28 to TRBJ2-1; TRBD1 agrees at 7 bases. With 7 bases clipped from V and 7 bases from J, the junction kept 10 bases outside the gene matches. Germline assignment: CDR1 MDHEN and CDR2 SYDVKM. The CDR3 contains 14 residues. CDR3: CASTLRGQTNEQFF. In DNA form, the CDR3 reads TGTGCCAGCACCCTCCGGGGACAGACAAATGAGCAGTTCTTC.

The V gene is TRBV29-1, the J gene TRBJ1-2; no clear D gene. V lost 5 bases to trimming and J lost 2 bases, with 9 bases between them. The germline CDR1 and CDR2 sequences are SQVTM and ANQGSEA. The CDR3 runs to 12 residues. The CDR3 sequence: CSVSHSNYGYTF. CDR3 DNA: TGCAGCGTTAGTCACAGCAACTATGGCTACACCTTC.

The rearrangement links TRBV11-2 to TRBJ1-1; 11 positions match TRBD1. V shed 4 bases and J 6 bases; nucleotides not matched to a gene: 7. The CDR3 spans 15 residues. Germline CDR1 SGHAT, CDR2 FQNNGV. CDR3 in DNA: TGTGCCAGCAGCTCCGGGACAGGGGGTTTCGCTGAAGCTTTCTTT. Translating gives CASSSGTGGFAEAFF.

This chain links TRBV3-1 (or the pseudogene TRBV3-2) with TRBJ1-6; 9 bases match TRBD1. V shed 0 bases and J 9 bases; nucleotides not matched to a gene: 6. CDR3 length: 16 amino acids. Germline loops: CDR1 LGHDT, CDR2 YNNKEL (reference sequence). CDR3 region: CASSQEGWTGASPLHF. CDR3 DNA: TGTGCCAGCAGCCAAGAGGGTTGGACAGGGGCTTCACCCCTCCACTTT.

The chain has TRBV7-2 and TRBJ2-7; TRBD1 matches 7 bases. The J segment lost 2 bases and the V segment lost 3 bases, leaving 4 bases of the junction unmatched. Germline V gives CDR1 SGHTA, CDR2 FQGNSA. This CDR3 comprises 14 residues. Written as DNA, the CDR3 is TGTGCCAGCAGCTTTTGGACAGGTCCCTACGAGCAGTACTTC. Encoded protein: CASSFWTGPYEQYF. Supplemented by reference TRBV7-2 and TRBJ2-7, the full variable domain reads GAGVSQSPSNKVTEKGKDVELRCDPISGHTALYWYRQSLGQGLEFLIYFQGNSAPDKSGLPSDRFSAERTGGSVSTLTIQRTQQEDSAVYLCASSFWTGPYEQYFGPGTRLTVT.

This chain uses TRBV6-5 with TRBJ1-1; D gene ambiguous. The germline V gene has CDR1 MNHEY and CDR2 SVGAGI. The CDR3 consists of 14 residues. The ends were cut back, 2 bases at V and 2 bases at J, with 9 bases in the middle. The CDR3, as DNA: TGTGCCAGCAGTTACGTGCGGGGTAACACTGAAGCTTTCTTT. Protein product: CASSYVRGNTEAFF.

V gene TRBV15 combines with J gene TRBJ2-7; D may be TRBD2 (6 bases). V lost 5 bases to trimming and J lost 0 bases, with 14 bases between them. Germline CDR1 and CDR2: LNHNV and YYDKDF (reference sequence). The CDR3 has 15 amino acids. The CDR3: CATSYLGGFSYEQYF. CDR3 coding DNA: TGTGCCACCAGCTACCTCGGGGGATTCTCCTACGAGCAGTACTTC.

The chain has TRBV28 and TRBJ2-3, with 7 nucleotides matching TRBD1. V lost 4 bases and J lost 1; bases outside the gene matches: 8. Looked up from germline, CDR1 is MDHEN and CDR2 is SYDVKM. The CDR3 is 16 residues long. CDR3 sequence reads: CASSSSNRGGTDTQYF. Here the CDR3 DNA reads TGTGCCAGCAGTTCATCAAACAGGGGAGGCACAGATACGCAGTATTTT. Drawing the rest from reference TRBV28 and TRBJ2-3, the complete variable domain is DVKVTQSSRYLVKRTGEKVFLECVQDMDHENMFWYRQDPGLGLRLIYFSYDVKMKEKGDIPEGYSVSREKKERFSLILESASTNQTSMYLCASSSSNRGGTDTQYFGPGTRLTVL.

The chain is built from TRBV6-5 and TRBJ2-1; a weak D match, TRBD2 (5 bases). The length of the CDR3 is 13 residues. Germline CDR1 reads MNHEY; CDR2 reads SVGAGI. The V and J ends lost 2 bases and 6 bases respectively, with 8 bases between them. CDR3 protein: CASSYLSGNEQFF. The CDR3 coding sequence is TGTGCCAGCAGTTACCTCAGCGGCAATGAGCAGTTCTTC.

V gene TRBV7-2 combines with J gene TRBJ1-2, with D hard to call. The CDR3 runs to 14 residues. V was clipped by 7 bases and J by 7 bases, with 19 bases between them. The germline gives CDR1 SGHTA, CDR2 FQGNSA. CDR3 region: CASTPRGGSFGYTF. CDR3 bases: TGTGCCAGCACCCCCCGCGGCGGGTCGTTTGGCTACACCTTC.

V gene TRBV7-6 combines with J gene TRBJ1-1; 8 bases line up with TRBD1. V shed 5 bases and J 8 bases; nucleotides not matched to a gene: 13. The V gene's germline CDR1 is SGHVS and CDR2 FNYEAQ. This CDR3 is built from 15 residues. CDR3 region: CASSLTGAFDGEAFF. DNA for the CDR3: TGTGCCAGCAGCCTGACAGGGGCGTTTGATGGGGAAGCTTTCTTT. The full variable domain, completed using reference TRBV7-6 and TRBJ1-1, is GAGVSQSPRYKVTKRGQDVALRCDPISGHVSLYWYRQALGQGPEFLTYFNYEAQQDKSGLPNDRFSAERPEGSISTLTIQRTEQRDSAMYRCASSLTGAFDGEAFFGQGTRLTVV.